Below, 22 T cell receptor beta chains from the same sample are listed, as sequenced in a study of vaccination effects on CD4 cells after COVID-19. Method: immunoSEQ multiplex PCR; TCRdb's copy keeps in-frame clones and lacks some. The sample includes tens of thousands of clones, less than 80% of them seen just once. These TCRs' antigens remain unknown. Sequencing followed a ViraFEST assay step that expanded antigen-specific CD4+ T cells with viral peptide pools. Isolation of CD4+ T cells took place after approximately ten days of culture. Two-dose BNT162b2 or mRNA-1273 vaccination was given to participants. The sample was CD4+ T cells from PBMCs cultured with HCoV-OC43 spike peptides, taken after COVID-19 vaccination. Subset defined: HCoV-OC43 spike overlapping peptide pool stimulation. Receptor source: a human donor who received a COVID-19 vaccine.

The genes are TRBV4-2 and TRBJ1-1; the D gene is possibly TRBD1 (6 bases). CDR1 is LGHNA and CDR2 is YNFKEQ in the germline V gene. There are 13 residues in the CDR3. Trimming stripped 0 bases from V and 11 bases from J, with 13 bases between. The CDR3, as DNA: TGTGCCAGCAGCCAAGATCTAGCGGGGGCGGCTTTCTTT. The encoded protein is CASSQDLAGAAFF.

In its sample, this clone was seen a few times. The chain employs TRBV5-1 and TRBJ2-1, with a tentative D call TRBD1 (9 bases). Looked up from germline, CDR1 is SGHRS and CDR2 is YFSETQ. The CDR3 length is 13 residues. V dropped 3 bases and J dropped 13 bases, with 17 bases sitting between them. The CDR3 DNA sequence: TGCGCCAGCAGCTCGGGGGGGACAGGGTCTCAGTTCTTC. It specifies CASSSGGTGSQFF. The whole variable domain, filled in from reference TRBV5-1 and TRBJ2-1, reads KAGVTQTPRYLIKTRGQQVTLSCSPISGHRSVSWYQQTPGQGLQFLFEYFSETQRNKGNFPGRFSGRQFSNSRSEMNVSTLELGDSALYLCASSSGGTGSQFFGPGTRLTVL.

CDR3 bases: TGTGCCAGCAGCGTAAGTGGGGCTAACACTGAAGCTTTCTTT. Translation gives CASSVSGANTEAFF. The chain employs TRBV9 and TRBJ1-1, with a weak D call TRBD1 (5 bases). V was trimmed by 1 base and J by 2 bases, leaving 9 bases between them. Germline V gene lookup returns CDR1 SGDLS and CDR2 YYNGEE. The CDR3 runs 14 residues.

The chain has TRBV4-1 and TRBJ1-3; possibly TRBD1 for D (6 bases). The V end lost 2 bases, the J end lost 5 bases, and 16 bases lay between the germline ends. This CDR3 has 16 residues. Germline V lookup: CDR1 MGHRA, CDR2 YSYEKL. This CDR3 is CASSQRGERDRNTIYF. As DNA, the CDR3 is TGCGCCAGCAGCCAAAGGGGGGAGAGAGACCGAAACACCATATATTTT.

The V call is TRBV9, the J call TRBJ1-2, with 9 bases identical to TRBD1. With 0 bases clipped from V and 4 bases from J, the junction kept 7 bases outside the gene matches. Germline CDR1 and CDR2: SGDLS and YYNGEE. This CDR3 region has 16 residues. This chain's CDR3 is CASSVDGTGNFYGYTF. DNA of the CDR3: TGTGCCAGCAGCGTAGATGGGACAGGGAATTTCTATGGCTACACCTTC.

CDR3 protein: CATSDATSGGGDTQYF. The CDR3 DNA reads as TGTGCCACCAGTGATGCGACTAGCGGGGGGGGAGATACGCAGTATTTT. V and J are TRBV24-1 and TRBJ2-3; 14 bases align to TRBD2. CDR3 length: 16 residues. Germline V gene sequence: CDR1 KGHDR, CDR2 SFDVKD. Trimming cost V 3 bases and J 5 bases; bases outside gene matches: 3.

V and J are TRBV2 and TRBJ2-1; TRBD1 aligns across 8 bases. The CDR3 has 12 amino acids. The V gene's germline CDR1 is SNHLY and CDR2 FYNNEI. The V and J ends lost 6 bases and 8 bases, in that order; junction bases with no gene match: 3. The CDR3 sequence: CASRGQGYEQFF. DNA of the CDR3: TGTGCCAGCAGAGGACAGGGATATGAGCAGTTCTTC.

The table lists this clone with a few counts. The chain recombines TRBV4-1 with TRBJ1-4, with D unresolved. Per the germline V gene, CDR1 is MGHRA and CDR2 is YSYEKL. The CDR3 loop spans 14 amino acids. V dropped 1 base and J dropped 4 bases, with 7 bases sitting between them. This CDR3 is CASSQVSINEKLFF. CDR3 DNA sequence: TGCGCCAGCAGCCAAGTTTCCATTAATGAAAAACTGTTTTTT.

The chain recombines TRBV18 with TRBJ1-6, with 7 bases that match TRBD1. Germline-derived CDR1 and CDR2 are KGHSH and LQKENI. V trimming: 4 bases; J trimming: 2 bases; junction bases outside the gene matches: 8. CDR3 length equals 17 residues. The CDR3 DNA follows: TGTGCCAGCTCACGACTACAGGGGAGTCCCTATAATTCACCCCTCCACTTT. Translated: CASSRLQGSPYNSPLHF.

The V call is TRBV18, the J call TRBJ1-1; D is undetermined. V was shortened by 2 bases and J by 0 bases, with 13 bases between the two germline ends. CDR1 and CDR2 from the germline V gene are KGHSH and LQKENI. The CDR3 is made up of 16 amino acids. This CDR3 reads CASSPGGSKMNTEAFF. CDR3 nucleotide sequence: TGTGCCAGCTCACCAGGAGGTTCCAAGATGAACACTGAAGCTTTCTTT.

Only one count was recorded for this clone. V and J are TRBV3-1 (or the pseudogene TRBV3-2) and TRBJ1-4; 7 bases are a match to TRBD1. V lost 9 bases, J lost 5 bases, and 12 bases stayed unmatched. Germline V gene data show CDR1 as LGHDT and CDR2 as YNNKEL (reference sequence). CDR3 length: 15 residues. The CDR3, as DNA: TGTGCCAGTTCGCAGGGACAGATTCTAAATGAAAAACTGTTTTTT. This translates into CASSQGQILNEKLFF.

This chain links TRBV28 with TRBJ1-5; 7 positions match TRBD1. Germline trimming cut 6 bases from V and 6 bases from J; bases unmatched to any gene: 8. This CDR3 is built from 14 residues. The germline CDR1 and CDR2 sequences are MDHEN and SYDVKM. CDR3 in DNA: TGTGCCAGCAGGACAGGGAATCTAGGTCAGCCCCAGCATTTT. This gives the protein CASRTGNLGQPQHF.

The rearrangement links TRBV10-2 to TRBJ1-5; D is undetermined. V shed 2 bases and J shed 3 bases, with 5 bases lying between them. Germline V gene lookup returns CDR1 WSHSY and CDR2 SAAADI. The CDR3 spans 13 residues. The CDR3 loop is CASSETFNQPQHF. In nucleotides, the CDR3 is TGCGCCAGCAGTGAGACATTCAATCAGCCCCAGCATTTT.

The CDR3 DNA reads as TGTGCCAGCAGCCTCCCTAGCGGGGGCACAGATACGCAGTATTTT. Translation: CASSLPSGGTDTQYF. The chain couples TRBV5-4 to TRBJ2-3, with 9 bases identical to TRBD2. Germline loops: CDR1 SGHNT, CDR2 YYREEE (reference sequence). Trimming at V came to 4 bases and at J to 1 base, leaving 4 bases not matched to a gene. The CDR3 consists of 15 residues.

The J gene is TRBJ1-3, the V gene TRBV30; 7 nucleotides agree with TRBD1. Germline V gene lookup returns CDR1 GTSNPN and CDR2 SVGIG (reference sequence). The CDR3 is 15 amino acids. Losses at the gene ends were 4 bases for V and 0 bases for J; bases not matched to a gene: 6. CDR3 DNA sequence: TGTGCCTGGATGACAGGGAGTAGCTCTGGAAACACCATATATTTT. This sequence encodes CAWMTGSSSGNTIYF. The variable domain in full, completed from reference TRBV30 and TRBJ1-3, reads SQTIHQWPATLVQPVGSPLSLECTVEGTSNPNLYWYRQAAGRGLQLLFYSVGIGQISSEVPQNLSASRPQDRQFILSSKKLLLSDSGFYLCAWMTGSSSGNTIYFGEGSWLTVV.

This chain links TRBV6-5 with TRBJ1-1; no firm D call. The germline gives CDR1 MNHEY, CDR2 SVGAGI. With 6 bases removed from V and 3 bases from J, the gap between germline ends came to 14 bases. This CDR3 has 14 residues. CDR3 protein: CASSTPGVDTEAFF. The CDR3, as DNA: TGTGCCAGCAGCACCCCCGGGGTCGACACTGAAGCTTTCTTT.

This clone showed up just a few times. The rearrangement uses TRBV18 and TRBJ1-2; unclear D gene. This CDR3 is built from 13 residues. The V and J ends lost 3 bases and 5 bases respectively, with 10 bases between them. CDR1 KGHSH and CDR2 LQKENI come from the germline V gene. CDR3 loop: CASSPDGAYGYTF. The DNA of the CDR3 is TGTGCCAGCTCACCGGACGGAGCTTATGGCTACACCTTC.

V usage is TRBV2 and J usage is TRBJ1-1; TRBD1 aligns across 10 bases. The V gene end was trimmed by 7 bases and the J gene end by 5 bases; junction bases not matched to a gene: 7. From germline, CDR1 is SNHLY and CDR2 FYNNEI. The CDR3 runs to 14 residues. The chain's CDR3 is CASNRQGAGTEAFF. The CDR3 bases are TGTGCCAGCAACCGACAGGGGGCGGGTACTGAAGCTTTCTTT.

The J gene is TRBJ2-5, the V gene TRBV6-1, with D maybe TRBD1 (6 bases). V was clipped by 4 bases and J by 5 bases, with 23 bases between them. Germline CDR1 is MNHNS and CDR2 is SASEGT. This CDR3 has 17 amino acids. CDR3 in DNA: TGTGCCAGCAGTGTCCGACCCCTACAGGGCCTCTCCGAGACCCAGTACTTC. It translates to CASSVRPLQGLSETQYF.

The J gene is TRBJ2-1, the V gene TRBV24-1; D call uncertain. Per the germline V gene, CDR1 is KGHDR and CDR2 is SFDVKD. V was pared by 2 bases and J by 9 bases, with 13 bases between. This CDR3 is 14 amino acids long. CDR3 sequence (DNA): TGTGCCACCAGTGATTCCCACCAATACGGTGAGCAGTTCTTC. Protein sequence: CATSDSHQYGEQFF.

J is TRBJ2-2 and V is TRBV9, with 14 bases that match TRBD2. In germline, CDR1 is SGDLS, CDR2 YYNGEE. This CDR3 spans 18 amino acids. V lost 4 bases and J lost 1; bases outside the gene matches: 6. DNA for the CDR3: TGTGCCAGCAGCCCGCGAGGGACTAGCGGGGGGAACACCGGGGAGCTGTTTTTT. It specifies CASSPRGTSGGNTGELFF.

V and J are TRBV18 and TRBJ1-1, with TRBD1 matching over 7 bases. Per the germline V gene, CDR1 is KGHSH and CDR2 is LQKENI. The junction had 8 bases not matched to a gene; V was cut back by 3 bases and J by 1 base. The CDR3 length is 16 residues. The CDR3, as DNA: TGTGCCAGCTCACCCGTGGGACAGTTTAAGAACACTGAAGCTTTCTTT. Amino acid sequence: CASSPVGQFKNTEAFF.